This T cell receptor (beta chain) was sequenced in a study of T cell repertoires in cytomegalovirus infection. Details on this clonotype: Its antigen is currently unknown.

TCRdb reanalysed the reads using MiXCR and keeps one entry per CDR3 protein. The sample shows approximately 910,000 distinct CDR3 sequences, around 32% of them seen only once. In germline, CDR1 is SGHKS, CDR2 YYEKEE (reference sequence). J was trimmed by 2 bases and V by 0 bases; bases with no gene match: 8. The CDR3 covers 17 residues. V usage is TRBV5-5 and J usage is TRBJ2-7; TRBD2 matches at 10 bases. This clonotype was sampled from a human donor in good health (CMV status not recorded). Some clones in this sample may be carry-over from other donors' samples. The starting material was cultured CD8+ T cells from PBMCs, obtained from culture after CMV antigen stimulation. CDR3 sequence reads: CASSLVTSGALAYEQYF. CDR3 sequence (DNA): TGTGCCAGCAGCTTGGTAACTAGCGGGGCCCTTGCCTACGAGCAGTACTTC.